This entry is about one T cell receptor beta chain. This CDR3 has 15 amino acids. The V segment lost 2 bases and the J segment 6 bases; nucleotides outside the gene matches: 3. Germline V gene lookup returns CDR1 SGDLS and CDR2 YYNGEE. First-strand cDNA relied on TRAV- and TRBV-specific primers spanning alpha and beta chains. With a V-primer adapter and a constant-region primer, TCRs were amplified for about 22 PCR cycles. TCRdb ran MiXCR on the reads and lists one entry per CDR3 protein. The data show around 79,000 distinct CDR3 sequences, 18% seen once. Sample time point: before trial treatment. As their treatment, donors received nivolumab, ipilimumab, aspirin, low-dose cyclophosphamide and low-dose radiotherapy. Eligibility required advanced solid tumors lacking tumor-infiltrating lymphocytes. These data originate in a study of low-dose radiotherapy and immunotherapy resistance in tumors. Overall study: Treatment consisted of nivolumab 240 mg every two weeks and ipilimumab 1 mg/kg every six weeks, given intravenously to patients.

The sequencing used PBMCs, collected before treatment. The chain carries TRBV9 and TRBJ2-2; 11 bases align to TRBD1. The receptor comes from a male donor with prostate cancer. DNA of the CDR3: TGTGCCAGCAGCGTCGGACAGGGGGCCGCCGGGGAGCTGTTTTTT. This translates into CASSVGQGAAGELFF.